These T cell receptor beta chains were read from a single sample in a study of cytomegalovirus exposure and HLA in healthy donors. Clones were read by immunoSEQ multiplex PCR, and TCRdb kept only the in-frame ones, dropping some. This sample has 100,000 or so clones, with approximately 60% found just once. The sample taken for sequencing was PBMCs. The source is a woman aged 30 to 39 in good health and CMV-seropositive. CDR3s include the opening cysteine and the closing phenylalanine or tryptophan. A D gene is named only where the DNA matches it firmly. Rows give clone size only sometimes, using once, few, many, or a class for an expanded clone.

d_call | j_call | v_call | clone_size | cdr3_nt | cdr3_aa
TRBD1 | TRBJ2-7 | TRBV4-1 | - | TGCGCCAGCAGCCAAAACAGGGGGGTATACGAGCAGTACTTC | CASSQNRGVYEQYF
TRBD1 | TRBJ1-3 | TRBV7-9 | - | TGTGCCAGCATTATACAGGGGGTAGGAAACACCATATATTTT | CASIIQGVGNTIYF
TRBD1 | TRBJ1-2 | TRBV5-1 | - | TGCGCCAGCAGCACCGGGACAGGGGTGGCCTATGGCTACACCTTC | CASSTGTGVAYGYTF
TRBD1 | TRBJ1-6 | TRBV19 | - | TGTGCCAGTAGTGTGACCGGGACAGGGGGAAAAAATAATTCACCCCTCCACTTT | CASSVTGTGGKNNSPLHF
- | TRBJ2-1 | TRBV6-5 | - | TGTGCCAGCACTACAGGGATTTTCGCCTACAATGAGCAGTTCTTC | CASTTGIFAYNEQFF
TRBD1 | TRBJ1-1 | TRBV6-5 | - | TGTGCCAGCAGAAGGACAGGGGTCATGAACACTGAAGCTTTCTTT | CASRRTGVMNTEAFF
TRBD2 | TRBJ2-1 | TRBV5-1 | - | TGCGCCAGCAGACCTGGACTAGTCAGGCCCAATGAGCAGTTCTTC | CASRPGLVRPNEQFF
TRBD2 | TRBJ2-5 | TRBV28 | - | TGTGCCAGCAGTCTCGGAGGACTAGAACAAGAGACCCAGTACTTC | CASSLGGLEQETQYF
- | TRBJ2-1 | TRBV6-6 | - | TGTGCCAGCAGTCCTAGCTGGAATGAGCAGTTCTTC | CASSPSWNEQFF
- | TRBJ1-1 | TRBV5-1 | - | TGCGCCAGCAGCCCAAACACAGGGACGCCTGAAGCTTTCTTT | CASSPNTGTPEAFF
TRBD1 | TRBJ2-3 | TRBV28 | few | TGTGCCAGCATGGGGACAGGGGGTTCAGCAGATACGCAGTATTTT | CASMGTGGSADTQYF
- | TRBJ1-2 | TRBV19 | - | TGTGCCAGCACACACCTAACGACAGGTCCGGGCTATGGCTACACCTTC | CASTHLTTGPGYGYTF
- | TRBJ1-5 | TRBV19 | - | TGTGCCAGTAAACTCCGGGACACGGAACGGAATCAGCCCCAGCATTTT | CASKLRDTERNQPQHF
TRBD1 | TRBJ1-2 | TRBV29-1 | once | TGCAGCGTTTCGGGACAGGCGGATGGCTATACCTTC | CSVSGQADGYTF
TRBD2 | TRBJ2-7 | TRBV5-1 | - | TGCGCCAGCAGCGTGGGACTACCCTTAAGCTCCTACGAGCAGTACTTC | CASSVGLPLSSYEQYF
TRBD1 | TRBJ2-7 | TRBV5-4 | few | TGTGCCAGCAGCTTGGCCGGGACAGGGACCTACGAGCAGTACTTC | CASSLAGTGTYEQYF
TRBD2 | TRBJ2-7 | TRBV5-4 | - | TGTGCCAGCAGCCCCGTTTTTACTAGCGGGGGTACCTACGAGCAGTACTTC | CASSPVFTSGGTYEQYF
TRBD2 | TRBJ2-2 | TRBV5-4 | - | TGTGCCAGCAGCTTAGGCGGGGGGATTAGCACCGGGGAGCTGTTTTTT | CASSLGGGISTGELFF
- | TRBJ2-3 | TRBV7-9 | few | TGTGCCAGCAGCTTAGCTAATCTAGCGTTGGTAGATACGCAGTATTTT | CASSLANLALVDTQYF
TRBD2 | TRBJ2-1 | TRBV5-5 | - | TGTGCCAGCAGCTTGGGCGGGGGTTACAATGAGCAGTTCTTC | CASSLGGGYNEQFF
- | TRBJ2-2 | TRBV4-2 | - | TGTGCCAGCAGCCCATCGGACAGGGAGGGCACCGGGGAGCTGTTTTTT | CASSPSDREGTGELFF
- | TRBJ2-7 | TRBV7-2 | - | TGTGCCAGCAGCTTTGAAAGGGGGATCGAGCAGTACTTC | CASSFERGIEQYF
- | TRBJ2-3 | TRBV9 | - | TGTGCCAGCAGCCCCAAGCTGCTAGCTGGTACAGATACGCAGTATTTT | CASSPKLLAGTDTQYF
- | TRBJ2-6 | TRBV6-5 | few | TGTGCCAGCAGTTCCGGGGGTTCAGCGGCCAACGTCCTGACTTTC | CASSSGGSAANVLTF
- | TRBJ2-7 | TRBV29-1 | - | TGCAGCATTAAACAGGTTTACGAGCAGTACTTC | CSIKQVYEQYF
- | TRBJ2-7 | TRBV7-9 | - | TGTGCCAGCAGCTTAGCGGGGCCCCCTACCTTC | CASSLAGPPTF
- | TRBJ1-5 | TRBV6-1 | - | TGTGCCAGTACAGTCTTGTATAGCAATCAGCCCCAGCATTTT | CASTVLYSNQPQHF
- | TRBJ2-5 | TRBV6-1 | - | TGTGCCAGCAGTGAAATAGGAGGGGGGGGAGGAGAGACCCAGTACTTC | CASSEIGGGGGETQYF
- | TRBJ1-2 | TRBV6-5 | few | TGTGCCAGCAGTTCCCCCGGGGACTTCTATGGCTACACCTTC | CASSSPGDFYGYTF
TRBD2 | TRBJ2-5 | TRBV30 | - | TGTGCCTGGAGTCCCGGGGGGGAGCAGTACTTC | CAWSPGGEQYF